The 31 T cell receptor beta chains reported below all come from one sample, sequenced in a study of cytomegalovirus exposure and HLA in healthy donors. The PCR contained 60 Vbeta and 13 Jbeta primers. Sequencing was performed with immunoSEQ multiplex PCR; in TCRdb, only in-frame clones are kept and a portion is missing. Recorded for this sample: around 110,000 clones. The sample consisted of PBMCs. These receptors originate from a middle-aged man in good health and CMV-seropositive.

The gene calls are TRBV5-4 and TRBJ2-5; 7 bases agree with TRBD1. Losses at the gene ends were 9 bases for V and 1 base for J; bases not matched to a gene: 9. Germline V lookup: CDR1 SGHNT, CDR2 YYREEE (reference sequence). This CDR3 is 14 amino acids long. The CDR3 bases are TGTGCCACCCGGGACAGACCCCCCCAAGAGACCCAGTACTTC. Residues: CATRDRPPQETQYF.

The chain's CDR3 is CASSAYGWADTQYF. CDR3 nucleotide sequence: TGTGCCAGCAGCGCGTACGGGTGGGCAGATACGCAGTATTTT. This sequence joins TRBV9 and TRBJ2-3; D is uncertain. Trimming took off 3 bases at V and 4 bases at J, with 12 bases between the two ends. The CDR3 spans 14 residues. Germline CDR1 SGDLS, CDR2 YYNGEE.

The V call is TRBV5-1, the J call TRBJ2-1; TRBD2 matches at 8 bases. CDR3 length: 15 amino acids. Trimming cost V 3 bases and J 4 bases; bases outside gene matches: 6. Germline V lookup: CDR1 SGHRS, CDR2 YFSETQ. The CDR3 nucleotides are TGCGCCAGCAGCTCCCCGGGAGGGGGTTACAATGAGCAGTTCTTC. Translation gives CASSSPGGGYNEQFF.

The J gene is TRBJ2-4, the V gene TRBV7-2; 9 nucleotides match TRBD2. Germline V gene sequence: CDR1 SGHTA, CDR2 FQGNSA. The J segment lost 2 bases and the V segment lost 2 bases, leaving 7 bases of the junction unmatched. CDR3 size: 17 residues. As DNA, the CDR3 is TGTGCCAGCAGCTTATTGTTTGCGGGAGGGACCAAAAACATTCAGTACTTC. This gives the protein CASSLLFAGGTKNIQYF.

This chain links TRBV7-9 with TRBJ1-1, with 8 bases fitting TRBD1. This CDR3 has 15 residues. Trimming removed 7 bases from V and 1 base from J; junction bases left unmatched: 8. The germline V gene has CDR1 SEHNR and CDR2 FQNEAQ (reference sequence). The CDR3 DNA reads TGTGCCAGCAAGGATTTCAGGGGGCCGAACACTGAAGCTTTCTTT. It codes for CASKDFRGPNTEAFF. Filled out from reference TRBV7-9 and TRBJ1-1, the complete variable domain reads DTGVSQNPRHKITKRGQNVTFRCDPISEHNRLYWYRQTLGQGPEFLTYFQNEAQLEKSRLLSDRFSAERPKGSFSTLEIQRTEQGDSAMYLCASKDFRGPNTEAFFGQGTRLTVV.

The gene calls are TRBV4-2 and TRBJ2-2, with 12 bases lining up with TRBD1. The junction had 4 bases not matched to a gene; V was cut back by 5 bases and J by 0 bases. This CDR3 has 17 amino acids. Looked up from germline, CDR1 is LGHNA and CDR2 is YNFKEQ. CDR3 sequence: CASSWGQGAPNTGELFF. As DNA, the CDR3 is TGTGCCAGCAGCTGGGGACAGGGGGCCCCGAACACCGGGGAGCTGTTTTTT.

The gene calls are TRBV5-8 and TRBJ2-6; 8 bases are a match to TRBD1. V gave up 0 bases and J gave up 4 bases; unmatched junction bases: 3. Germline V gene data show CDR1 as SGHTS and CDR2 as YDEGEE. The CDR3 is 16 amino acids. This CDR3 reads CASSLGRGPGANVLTF. The CDR3 bases are TGTGCCAGCAGCTTGGGCAGGGGGCCCGGGGCCAACGTCCTGACTTTC.

The V and J genes are TRBV7-2 and TRBJ2-7; TRBD2 is a possible D gene (5 bases). Germline-derived CDR1 and CDR2 are SGHTA and FQGNSA. This CDR3 has 13 residues. V was trimmed by 5 bases and J by 1 base, leaving 9 bases between them. The CDR3 here is CASSGGLSYEQYF. The CDR3 bases are TGTGCCAGCAGCGGAGGACTTTCCTACGAGCAGTACTTC.

The chain joins TRBV5-1 to TRBJ2-5; 9 nucleotides agree with TRBD1. TRBJ2-7 explains the end of the DNA better; the J call may be wrong. Germline loops: CDR1 SGHRS, CDR2 YFSETQ. The CDR3 is made up of 15 amino acids. The CDR3 DNA is TGCGCCAGCAGCTTGGAACAGGGGGCATCCTACGAGCAGTACTTC. It yields the protein CASSLEQGASYEQYF.

The chain joins TRBV27 to TRBJ2-1; 10 positions agree with TRBD2. Looked up from germline, CDR1 is MNHEY and CDR2 is SMNVEV (reference sequence). With 4 bases clipped from V and 10 bases from J, the junction kept 13 bases outside the gene matches. The CDR3 extends over 16 amino acids. The CDR3 region has the DNA TGTGCCAGCAGTTCTAAAAGCGGGAGGGCCTGTTGGGAGCAGTTCTTC. It translates to CASSSKSGRACWEQFF.

This CDR3 reads CASSKPGVTEAFF. The CDR3 nucleotides read TGTGCCAGCAGTAAACCAGGGGTGACTGAAGCTTTCTTT. The chain links TRBV6-5 to TRBJ1-1; D might be TRBD1 (6 bases). CDR3 length: 13 residues. CDR1 MNHEY and CDR2 SVGAGI come from the germline V gene. Trimming left V 5 bases short and J 5 bases short, with 12 bases between.

This chain uses TRBV27 with TRBJ2-7; unclear D gene. From germline, CDR1 is MNHEY and CDR2 SMNVEV (reference sequence). CDR3 length: 11 amino acids. Deletions cut 6 bases from V and 1 base from J, with 4 bases between. In DNA form, the CDR3 reads TGTGCCAGCAGCCGTTCCTACGAGCAGTACTTC. Translation: CASSRSYEQYF.

With respect to this clone: At one end the junction does not follow the germline gene, possibly because of a read error. The V and J genes are TRBV5-4 and TRBJ1-2; a possible D gene is TRBD1 (6 bases). The CDR3 sequence is 14 residues long. The germline gives CDR1 SGHNT, CDR2 YYREEE (reference sequence). The CDR3 loop reads CVSRLQGGLYGYTF. CDR3 coding DNA: TGTGTCAGCAGACTACAGGGTGGCCTCTATGGCTACACCTTC. The full variable domain, its missing parts supplied by reference TRBV5-4 and TRBJ1-2, is ETGVTQSPTHLIKTRGQQVTLRCSSQSGHNTVSWYQQALGQGPQFIFQYYREEENGRGNFPPRFSGLQFPNYSSELNVNALELDDSALYLCVSRLQGGLYGYTFGSGTRLTVV.

The V call is TRBV2, the J call TRBJ2-1, with 8 positions matching TRBD2. Trimming cost V 6 bases and J 2 bases; bases outside gene matches: 9. CDR3 length: 16 amino acids. The germline V gene encodes CDR1 SNHLY and CDR2 FYNNEI. The CDR3 is CASRMTGLEPYNEQFF. In nucleotides, the CDR3 is TGTGCCAGCAGAATGACGGGACTAGAGCCCTACAATGAGCAGTTCTTC.

The rearrangement joins TRBV13 to TRBJ2-5; the match to TRBD2 covers 8 bases. V lost 1 base to trimming and J lost 5 bases; unmatched junction nucleotides: 6. Germline V lookup: CDR1 PRHDT, CDR2 FYEKMQ (reference sequence). The CDR3 sequence is 15 residues long. CDR3 protein: CASSLEGLDFETQYF. Here the CDR3 DNA reads TGTGCCAGCAGCTTAGAGGGACTAGATTTTGAGACCCAGTACTTC.

V usage is TRBV6-5 and J usage is TRBJ2-5; the D is unclear. The germline V gene encodes CDR1 MNHEY and CDR2 SVGAGI. CDR3 length equals 13 residues. V was pared by 0 bases and J by 3 bases, with 5 bases between. The CDR3 DNA follows: TGTGCCAGCAGTTACTCGGGCAAAGAGACCCAGTACTTC. Protein product: CASSYSGKETQYF.

The J gene is TRBJ2-4, the V gene TRBV6-1; D is possibly TRBD2 (5 bases). In germline, CDR1 is MNHNS, CDR2 SASEGT. V lost 0 bases and J 15 bases, leaving 9 bases between the germline ends. The length of the CDR3 is 11 residues. The DNA of the CDR3 is TGTGCCAGCAGTGAAGCGGGAGTGGGGTACTTC. Translated, it gives CASSEAGVGYF.

The chain carries TRBV6-5 and TRBJ1-1; D is undetermined. CDR3 size: 13 residues. Germline V gives CDR1 MNHEY, CDR2 SVGAGI. V lost 0 bases and J lost 1, with 3 bases in between. CDR3 region: CASSYSRNTEAFF. The CDR3, as DNA: TGTGCCAGCAGTTACTCGCGGAACACTGAAGCTTTCTTT.

V and J are TRBV14 and TRBJ2-5; D is undetermined. From germline, CDR1 is SGHDN and CDR2 FVKESK. This CDR3 contains 14 residues. Trimming removed 2 bases from V and 0 bases from J, with 7 bases in between. CDR3 sequence reads: CASSQSTNQETQYF. The CDR3 region has the DNA TGTGCCAGCAGCCAAAGCACCAACCAAGAGACCCAGTACTTC. Drawing the rest from reference TRBV14 and TRBJ2-5, the complete variable domain is EAGVTQFPSHSVIEKGQTVTLRCDPISGHDNLYWYRRVMGKEIKFLLHFVKESKQDESGMPNNRFLAERTGGTYSTLKVQPAELEDSGVYFCASSQSTNQETQYFGPGTRLLVL.

The J gene is TRBJ2-7, the V gene TRBV4-1, with 10 bases matching TRBD1. There are 17 residues in the CDR3. Per germline, CDR1 MGHRA and CDR2 YSYEKL. Trimming at V came to 3 bases and at J to 5 bases, leaving 13 bases not matched to a gene. CDR3: CASSQADRGIPYHEQYF. CDR3 coding DNA: TGCGCCAGCAGCCAGGCGGACAGGGGGATTCCCTACCACGAGCAGTACTTC.

The rearrangement joins TRBV10-1 to TRBJ2-3; TRBD2 is a possible D gene (5 bases). Germline V CDR1 and CDR2: WNHNN, SYGVQD (reference sequence). Trimming cost V 2 bases and J 5 bases, with 11 bases left between them. The CDR3 contains 14 residues. The CDR3 DNA sequence: TGCGCCAGCAGTGAGGGGAGTTTGGGAGATACGCAGTATTTT. This encodes CASSEGSLGDTQYF.

J is TRBJ2-2 and V is TRBV18; tentative D call: TRBD1 (6 bases). The CDR3 loop spans 16 amino acids. Trimming removed 3 bases at V and 1 base at J, with 12 bases between. CDR1 is KGHSH, CDR2 LQKENI, per germline. CDR3 DNA: TGTGCCAGCTCACCCCTAATCAGGGGGAACACCGGGGAGCTGTTTTTT. It yields the protein CASSPLIRGNTGELFF.

V and J are TRBV27 and TRBJ1-2, with 8 bases lining up with TRBD1. Germline trimming cut 7 bases from V and 7 bases from J; bases unmatched to any gene: 14. CDR1 and CDR2 (germline): MNHEY, SMNVEV (reference sequence). This CDR3 comprises 15 residues. CDR3 sequence: CASTARTGPQAGYTF. Here the CDR3 DNA reads TGTGCCAGCACCGCCCGGACAGGGCCCCAGGCTGGCTACACCTTC.

A note on this clone: One junction end does not reproduce the germline sequence, and a read error may be involved. The chain couples TRBV7-7 to TRBJ2-2; 10 nucleotides align to TRBD2. Germline V gene lookup returns CDR1 SSHAT and CDR2 FNYEAQ (reference sequence). The CDR3 is made up of 18 amino acids. CDR3 residues: CASSLEAGLALNTGELFF. CDR3 DNA sequence: TGTGCTAGCAGCTTAGAGGCGGGACTAGCGCTGAACACCGGGGAGCTGTTTTTT.

J is TRBJ2-7 and V is TRBV14; D gene ambiguous. The CDR3 contains 15 residues. The germline V and J ends were trimmed by 0 bases and 5 bases, with 14 bases remaining between them. Germline CDR1 reads SGHDN; CDR2 reads FVKESK. The CDR3 coding sequence is TGTGCCAGCAGCCAAGATTCCGCCAGGTTTAACGAGCAGTACTTC. It is translated as CASSQDSARFNEQYF.

CDR3 sequence (DNA): TGCGCCAGCAGCCGTAGAGGACAGGTGAGCGGTGAGCAGTTCTTC. The encoded protein is CASSRRGQVSGEQFF. The J gene is TRBJ2-1, the V gene TRBV4-1; 7 bases agree with TRBD1. V was clipped by 4 bases and J by 9 bases; unmatched bases: 12. The CDR3 sequence is 15 residues long. Germline V CDR1 and CDR2: MGHRA, YSYEKL.

The rearrangement uses TRBV7-7 and TRBJ2-2; 10 bases fit TRBD2. This CDR3 region has 17 residues. CDR1 SSHAT and CDR2 FNYEAQ come from the germline V gene (reference sequence). V shed 1 base and J 5 bases; nucleotides not matched to a gene: 7. CDR3 in amino acids: CASSLGAGGPGTGELFF. In nucleotides, the CDR3 is TGTGCCAGCAGCTTAGGAGCGGGAGGGCCAGGGACCGGGGAGCTGTTTTTT.

The chain carries TRBV28 and TRBJ2-7; 10 positions agree with TRBD2. The V gene end was trimmed by 4 bases and the J gene end by 3 bases; junction bases not matched to a gene: 9. Germline CDR1 MDHEN, CDR2 SYDVKM. The length of the CDR3 is 16 residues. DNA of the CDR3: TGTGCCAGCAGTTCACTTCCCGGACTAGCGGACTACGAGCAGTACTTC. It specifies CASSSLPGLADYEQYF.

The chain uses TRBV5-1 and TRBJ2-1, with D possibly TRBD1 on 5 matching bases. Germline values: CDR1 SGHRS, CDR2 YFSETQ. V was trimmed by 0 bases and J by 4 bases, leaving 14 bases between them. The CDR3 is 16 amino acids. CDR3 in amino acids: CASSLADTNLYNEQFF. The CDR3 coding sequence is TGCGCCAGCAGCTTGGCGGACACAAACTTATACAATGAGCAGTTCTTC.

The chain couples TRBV5-4 to TRBJ2-1; TRBD2 matches 7 bases. After removal of 2 bases from V and 6 bases from J, the junction contained 14 bases not matched to a gene. CDR3 size: 17 residues. The germline V gene encodes CDR1 SGHNT and CDR2 YYREEE (reference sequence). Written as DNA, the CDR3 is TGTGCCAGCAGCTTTGGGTCGAGTTTGGGAGGGGCCAATGAGCAGTTCTTC. This sequence encodes CASSFGSSLGGANEQFF.

CDR3 nucleotide sequence: TGTGCCTGGAGCGACAATAACTATGGCTACACCTTC. This codes for CAWSDNNYGYTF. The chain links TRBV30 to TRBJ1-2; D gene unclear. The germline V gene encodes CDR1 GTSNPN and CDR2 SVGIG (reference sequence). This CDR3 is built from 12 residues. V lost 3 bases and J lost 1, with 6 bases in between.